One sample yielded the 16 T cell receptor beta chains listed below, sequenced in a study of blood T cell repertoires in COVID-19. Produced via immunoSEQ multiplex PCR; TCRdb's table is partial and in-frame only. The data hold 220,000 or so clones, with 75% to 90% observed a single time. Sequencing was done on a sample of peripheral blood. The origin of the receptors is a man aged 60 to 69 who had recovered from COVID-19.

The J gene is TRBJ1-4, the V gene TRBV27; TRBD1 matches at 7 bases. Per the germline V gene, CDR1 is MNHEY and CDR2 is SMNVEV (reference sequence). The CDR3 is made up of 14 amino acids. The V and J ends lost 5 bases and 7 bases, in that order; junction bases with no gene match: 7. The CDR3 nucleotides are TGTGCCAGCAGTCCCCGCCAGGGGGGTGAAAAACTGTTTTTT. It translates to CASSPRQGGEKLFF. The entire variable domain, with the rest obtained from reference TRBV27 and TRBJ1-4, is as follows: EAQVTQNPRYLITVTGKKLTVTCSQNMNHEYMSWYRQDPGLGLRQIYYSMNVEVTDKGDVPEGYKVSRKEKRNFPLILESPSPNQTSLYFCASSPRQGGEKLFFGSGTQLSVL.

The CDR3 bases are TGTGCCAGCAGTTTCGGGGGACAGGGAAATTCACCCCTCCACTTT. It encodes CASSFGGQGNSPLHF. The rearrangement links TRBV6-6 to TRBJ1-6; 9 bases are shared with TRBD1. Per germline, CDR1 MNHNY and CDR2 SVGAGI (reference sequence). CDR3 length: 15 amino acids. The junction had 5 bases not matched to a gene; V was cut back by 4 bases and J by 7 bases.

The genes are TRBV18 and TRBJ2-3; tentative D call: TRBD2 (6 bases). CDR1 and CDR2 (germline): KGHSH, LQKENI. Trimming cost V 3 bases and J 4 bases, with 11 bases left between them. This CDR3 is built from 14 residues. The CDR3 sequence: CASSPLRGADTQYF. DNA of the CDR3: TGTGCCAGCTCACCGTTGCGGGGAGCAGATACGCAGTATTTT.

The chain employs TRBV29-1 and TRBJ1-2; D is ambiguous. The CDR3 has 12 amino acids. The germline V gene has CDR1 SQVTM and CDR2 ANQGSEA. V was pared by 3 bases and J by 4 bases, with 9 bases between. CDR3 in amino acids: CSVDPGTYGYTF. In DNA, the CDR3 is TGCAGCGTTGATCCGGGAACCTATGGCTACACCTTC.

The rearrangement joins TRBV27 to TRBJ2-3; the D gene is possibly TRBD2 (5 bases). CDR3 length: 15 amino acids. Trimming stripped 0 bases from V and 4 bases from J, with 11 bases between. Germline V lookup: CDR1 MNHEY, CDR2 SMNVEV (reference sequence). The CDR3 coding sequence is TGTGCCAGCAGTTTATCGCCCAGCGGAGCAGATACGCAGTATTTT. Translation: CASSLSPSGADTQYF.

The chain carries TRBV6-1 and TRBJ2-7; 11 bases map to TRBD2. V was clipped by 5 bases and J by 4 bases; unmatched bases: 10. The CDR3 loop spans 16 amino acids. In germline, CDR1 is MNHNS, CDR2 SASEGT. The CDR3 bases are TGTGCCAGCAGTCAAGGACTAGCGGGTGCTTTATACGAGCAGTACTTC. As protein: CASSQGLAGALYEQYF.

The rearrangement joins TRBV3-1 (or the pseudogene TRBV3-2) to TRBJ1-1; D is undetermined. This CDR3 has 14 residues. Trimming stripped 5 bases from V and 5 bases from J, with 15 bases between. CDR1 and CDR2 from the germline V gene are LGHDT and YNNKEL (reference sequence). DNA for the CDR3: TGTGCCAGCAGCTCCCATCAAATCGGGACTGAAGCTTTCTTT. As protein: CASSSHQIGTEAFF.

The rearrangement links TRBV19 to TRBJ2-2; TRBD1 is a possible D gene (6 bases). V was clipped by 1 base and J by 0 bases, with 6 bases between them. From germline, CDR1 is LNHDA and CDR2 SQIVND (reference sequence). The CDR3 extends over 15 amino acids. The chain's CDR3 is CASSIGTANTGELFF. The CDR3 bases are TGTGCCAGTAGTATAGGGACAGCGAACACCGGGGAGCTGTTTTTT.

This chain uses TRBV19 with TRBJ1-5, with D uncertain. V was shortened by 7 bases and J by 4 bases, with 17 bases between the two germline ends. The CDR3 contains 15 residues. Per germline, CDR1 LNHDA and CDR2 SQIVND (reference sequence). The CDR3 DNA is TGTGCCAGTACCCCCCCGGGAGCCTCGAATCAGCCCCAGCATTTT. Residues: CASTPPGASNQPQHF.

The chain combines TRBV10-3 with TRBJ2-7; D remains unclear. This CDR3 comprises 13 residues. The germline V gene encodes CDR1 ENHRY and CDR2 SYGVKD. Trimming removed 4 bases from V and 2 bases from J, with 9 bases in between. The CDR3 reads CAISAGIPYEQYF. The CDR3 DNA follows: TGTGCCATCAGTGCAGGTATCCCCTACGAGCAGTACTTC.

The genes are TRBV3-1 (or the pseudogene TRBV3-2) and TRBJ2-7; 11 bases map to TRBD2. CDR3 length equals 15 residues. J was trimmed by 5 bases and V by 4 bases; bases with no gene match: 7. Germline CDR1 is LGHDT and CDR2 is YNNKEL (reference sequence). Written as DNA, the CDR3 is TGTGCCAGCAGCCGTAGCGGGGGGGCCTGGGACGAGCAGTACTTC. Its translation: CASSRSGGAWDEQYF.

V is TRBV5-6 and J is TRBJ1-2; D is undetermined. Germline CDR1 and CDR2: SGHDT and YYEEEE. CDR3 length: 17 amino acids. The germline V and J ends were trimmed by 1 base and 0 bases, with 16 bases remaining between them. DNA for the CDR3: TGTGCCAGCAGCTTGTCCCCTCTCGAGAGTACTAACTATGGCTACACCTTC. Translating gives CASSLSPLESTNYGYTF.

The J gene is TRBJ2-1, the V gene TRBV4-1, with 8 bases matching TRBD2. This CDR3 has 13 amino acids. Trimming took 3 bases from V and 10 from J; bases not matched to a gene: 5. Germline values: CDR1 MGHRA, CDR2 YSYEKL. The CDR3 reads CASSQPGLAEQFF. CDR3 sequence (DNA): TGCGCCAGCAGCCAGCCCGGACTAGCCGAGCAGTTCTTC.

The rearrangement links TRBV29-1 to TRBJ2-1; D might be TRBD1 (6 bases). CDR3 length: 13 residues. Germline V gene data show CDR1 as SQVTM and CDR2 as ANQGSEA. The DNA of the CDR3 is TGCAGTGCTGCTGGACAGTTTTACAATGAGCAGTTCTTC. Its protein is CSAAGQFYNEQFF.

The rearrangement joins TRBV6-4 to TRBJ1-2; no clear D gene. CDR1 MRHNA and CDR2 SNTAGT come from the germline V gene. The CDR3 spans 14 residues. Deletions cut 5 bases from V and 4 bases from J, with 14 bases between. The CDR3 coding sequence is TGTGCCAGCAGTCCGGGTCCTAAGTCCTATGGCTACACCTTC. It encodes CASSPGPKSYGYTF.

The chain joins TRBV5-6 to TRBJ2-7; the D gene is possibly TRBD1 (6 bases). The CDR3 has 15 amino acids. The germline V and J ends were trimmed by 4 bases and 1 base, with 15 bases remaining between them. Germline CDR1 reads SGHDT; CDR2 reads YYEEEE. CDR3 in DNA: TGTGCCAGCAGCCGAAGACAGGTTGTATCCTACGAGCAGTACTTC. Its translation: CASSRRQVVSYEQYF.